Listed below are T cell receptor beta chains from one sample, sequenced in a study of shared clonotypes between healthy human individuals. Assay used: immunoSEQ multiplex PCR; TCRdb lists only in-frame clones, some missing. Among approximately 2,200,000 clones listed, approximately 94% were seen once. Specimen: naive CD8+ T cells from PBMCs. Source of these receptors: a man younger than 35 in good health. Some clones in this sample may be carry-over from other donors' samples. The CDR3 runs from the conserved cysteine through the conserved F or W. D genes are given only for firm matches. Expanded clones get a size class; other rows say once, few or many, or leave the size out.

TRBD1 NA TRBJ2-7 TRBV5-4 CASSPGTGSYEQYF
NA NA TRBJ2-1 TRBV7-8 CASSLFGTRDNEQFF
TRBD2 NA TRBJ2-7 TRBV4-2 CASSQVEAAGEYEQYF
TRBD2 NA TRBJ2-7 TRBV28 CASSLSPTSGSRSEQYF
TRBD2 NA TRBJ2-2 TRBV5-4 CASSPLAGGTGELFF
NA NA TRBJ2-7 TRBV5-1 CASSLEALTYEQYF
NA NA TRBJ1-2 TRBV5-6 CASSLVVSYQGNGYTF
TRBD2 NA TRBJ2-1 TRBV9 CASSVGGSSHFEQFF
NA NA TRBJ1-1 TRBV5-8 CASREYRQPNTEAFF
TRBD1 NA TRBJ1-2 TRBV5-6 CASSWDRTNYGYTF
TRBD1 few TRBJ1-2 TRBV7-9 CASSLGQGADYGYTF
TRBD2 NA TRBJ2-7 TRBV11-2 CASSLGRLAGRYEQYF
TRBD1 NA TRBJ2-2 TRBV6-1 CASSVYRGESTGELFF
NA NA TRBJ1-2 TRBV27 CASSLLWDSAGYTF
TRBD2 NA TRBJ2-5 TRBV7-9 CASSYSLAGVRETQYF
NA NA TRBJ2-7 TRBV27 CASSLSGFGYPASYEQYF
NA NA TRBJ2-7 TRBV27 CASSLRGPSYEQYF
NA NA TRBJ1-2 TRBV19 CASRLSSSQGVYGYTF
TRBD2 NA TRBJ2-2 TRBV2 CASRATSGMLGELFF
TRBD1 few TRBJ1-4 TRBV25-1 CASSGTGDGKLFF
NA NA TRBJ1-2 TRBV11-2 CASSLGHRDYYGYTF
NA NA TRBJ2-7 TRBV28 CASSFGTHSYEQYF
TRBD2 NA TRBJ2-1 TRBV11-2 CASRPAAAGIYNEQFF
TRBD2 NA TRBJ2-4 TRBV18 CASSPVTSGIPKPQNIQYF
NA NA TRBJ2-7 TRBV10-3 CAISESGGYYEQYF
NA NA TRBJ1-2 TRBV28 CASTFLETGTSYGYTF
NA NA TRBJ1-1 TRBV28 CASSLYRSYMNTEAFF
NA NA TRBJ1-1 TRBV7-8 CASSGGGNTEAFF